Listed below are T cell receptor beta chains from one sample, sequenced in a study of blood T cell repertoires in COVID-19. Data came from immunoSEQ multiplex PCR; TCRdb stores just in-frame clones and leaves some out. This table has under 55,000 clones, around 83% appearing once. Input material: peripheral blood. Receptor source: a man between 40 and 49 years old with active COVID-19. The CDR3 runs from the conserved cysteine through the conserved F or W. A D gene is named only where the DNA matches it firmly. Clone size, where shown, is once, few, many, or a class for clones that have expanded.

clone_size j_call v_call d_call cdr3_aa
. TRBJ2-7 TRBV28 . CASSLGDSAYEQYF
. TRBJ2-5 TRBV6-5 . CASSYSGETQYF
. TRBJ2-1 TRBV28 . CASSYLPPKSNEQFF
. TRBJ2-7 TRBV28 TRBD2 CASRRGGRAHEQYF
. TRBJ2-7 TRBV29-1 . CSVEDPPSSYEQYF
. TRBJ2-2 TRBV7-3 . CASSLNAGSTGELFF
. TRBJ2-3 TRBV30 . CAWRGWDTPTDTQYF
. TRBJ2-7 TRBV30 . CAWSVGGSSYEQYF
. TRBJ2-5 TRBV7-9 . CASSFREDQETQYF
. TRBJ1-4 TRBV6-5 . CASSYSGTLTNEKLFF
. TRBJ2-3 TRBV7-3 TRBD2 CASSPHASGSVTDTQYF
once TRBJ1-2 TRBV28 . CASSWRGGGLYGYTF
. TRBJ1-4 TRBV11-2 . CASSLDHMSTNEKLFF
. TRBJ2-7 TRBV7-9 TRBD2 CASSLDSLAGGEQYF
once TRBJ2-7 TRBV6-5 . CASRRPGIREQYF
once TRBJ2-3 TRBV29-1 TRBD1 CSVVDRVLTDTQYF
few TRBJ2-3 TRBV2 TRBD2 CASNRREGTDTQYF
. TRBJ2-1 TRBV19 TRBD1 CASRGQGEPNEQFF
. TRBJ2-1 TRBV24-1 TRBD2 CATSGLAGATYNEQFF
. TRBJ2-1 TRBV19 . CASSPSSGNEQFF
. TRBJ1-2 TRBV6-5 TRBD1 CATNRGQGYGYTF
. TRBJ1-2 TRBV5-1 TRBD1 CASSLVGTGRGYGYTF
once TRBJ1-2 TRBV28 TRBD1 CASSSTGGATGYGYTF
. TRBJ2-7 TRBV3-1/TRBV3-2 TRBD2 CASSRRTGGSDEQYF
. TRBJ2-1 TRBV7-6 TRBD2 CASSGSREGWSDEQFF
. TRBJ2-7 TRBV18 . CASSPPANTYEQYF
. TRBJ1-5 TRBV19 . CASSPRGGGIQPQHF
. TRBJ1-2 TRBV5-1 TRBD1 CASSSGQNYGYTF
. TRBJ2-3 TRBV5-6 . CASSFGLGSIADTQYF